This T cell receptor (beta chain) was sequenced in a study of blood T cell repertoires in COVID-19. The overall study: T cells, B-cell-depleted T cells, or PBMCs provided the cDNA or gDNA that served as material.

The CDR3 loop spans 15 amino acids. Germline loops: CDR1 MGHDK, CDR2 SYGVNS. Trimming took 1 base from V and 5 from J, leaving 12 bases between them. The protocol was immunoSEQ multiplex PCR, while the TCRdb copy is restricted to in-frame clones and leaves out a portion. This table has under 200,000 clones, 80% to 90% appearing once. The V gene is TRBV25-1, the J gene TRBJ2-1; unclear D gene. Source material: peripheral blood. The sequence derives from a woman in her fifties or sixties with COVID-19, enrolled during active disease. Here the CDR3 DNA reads TGTGCCAGCAGTGAATTGTTCGGCAGCGACAATGAGCAGTTCTTC. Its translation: CASSELFGSDNEQFF.